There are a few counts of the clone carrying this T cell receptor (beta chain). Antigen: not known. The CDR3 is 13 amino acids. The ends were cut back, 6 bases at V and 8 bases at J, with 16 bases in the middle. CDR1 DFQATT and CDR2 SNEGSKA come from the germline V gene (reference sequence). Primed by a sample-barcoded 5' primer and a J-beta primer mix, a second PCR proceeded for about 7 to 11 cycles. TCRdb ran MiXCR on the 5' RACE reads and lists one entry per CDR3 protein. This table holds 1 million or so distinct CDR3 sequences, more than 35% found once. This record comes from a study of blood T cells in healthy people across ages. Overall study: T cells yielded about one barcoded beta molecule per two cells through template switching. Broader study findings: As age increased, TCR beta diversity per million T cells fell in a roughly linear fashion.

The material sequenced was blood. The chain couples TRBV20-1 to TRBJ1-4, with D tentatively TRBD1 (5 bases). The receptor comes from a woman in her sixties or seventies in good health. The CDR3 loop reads CSATGQAREKLFF. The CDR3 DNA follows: TGCAGTGCAACAGGACAAGCACGGGAAAAACTGTTTTTT.